This TCR beta chain stems from a study of blood T cell repertoires in COVID-19. Study-level information: From the United States, Italy and Spain came samples of acute and convalescent COVID-19.

Sequenced by immunoSEQ multiplex PCR; TCRdb stores in-frame clones only, minus some. Among 25,000 to 30,000 clones listed, about 80% were seen once. The receptor was derived from an older man with acute or convalescent COVID-19. The sample consisted of peripheral blood.

CDR3 DNA sequence: TGTGCCAGCAGCTCCATGAGACTAGCGGACTTCCAAGAGACCCAGTACTTC. It yields the protein CASSSMRLADFQETQYF. The chain employs TRBV7-3 and TRBJ2-5; TRBD2 aligns across 9 bases. Trimming at V came to 4 bases and at J to 1 base, leaving 10 bases not matched to a gene. The CDR3 covers 17 residues. From germline, CDR1 is SGHTA and CDR2 FQGTGA.